This TCR beta chain is from a study of blood T cell repertoires in COVID-19. Study as a whole: Whether acute or convalescent, the COVID-19 samples came from the United States, Italy and Spain. The cDNA or gDNA used as material had been derived from T cells, B-cell-depleted T cells, or PBMCs.

In the original processing: Amplifying reference gene primers gave estimates of nucleated cell counts. The protocol was immunoSEQ multiplex PCR, while the TCRdb copy is restricted to in-frame clones and leaves out a portion. V, J and clone size are taken as reported in that table, and D and trimming were inferred from the DNA itself. Of about 69,000 clones in the sample, nearly 90% were seen once. The germline V gene encodes CDR1 LGHDT and CDR2 YNNKEL (reference sequence). The CDR3 covers 17 residues. After removal of 1 base from V and 3 bases from J, the junction contained 10 bases not matched to a gene.

The sequencing input was peripheral blood. This chain uses TRBV3-1 (or the pseudogene TRBV3-2) with TRBJ2-7, with 9 bases lining up with TRBD2. This TCR came from a man aged 45-65 years with acute or convalescent COVID-19. The CDR3 bases are TGTGCCAGCAGCCAAGGGGGGGGTGCTAGCGGGATCTACGAGCAGTACTTC. It encodes CASSQGGGASGIYEQYF.